The sequence of this T cell receptor (beta chain) was determined in a study of molecular identifiers for immune sequencing clone quantification. Overall study results and limits: Clones that exceeded 20 RNA copies held over 99% of effector molecules, yet under 1% in naive cells.

Concerning this clonotype itself: Antigen unknown.

Via MiXCR, TCRdb re-called the PCR reads, giving one row per CDR3 protein. The repertoire includes around 320,000 distinct CDR3 sequences, roughly 23% of them detected once, and around 0.74% sits in the top ten. Libraries from naive CD8 cells were generated from roughly 18,000 to 920,000 sorted cells (with 10%, 30% or 50% RNA). CDR3 size: 12 residues. The V and J ends lost 3 bases and 3 bases respectively, with 6 bases between them. What was sequenced was naive CD8+ T cells from blood, with Jurkat cell RNA spiked in. Described subset: FACS-sorted CD8+CD4-CCR7+CD45RA+ naive T cells. This TCR was sampled from a human donor in good health. Some libraries in this study had Jurkat cell RNA spiked in. The gene calls are TRBV12-3 or TRBV12-4 and TRBJ2-7, with D hard to call. CDR3 DNA sequence: TGTGCCAGCAGTTTTGATCTCTACGAGCAGTACTTC. Residues: CASSFDLYEQYF.